A single sample is the source of the 13 T cell receptor beta chains below, sequenced in a study of OX40 agonist ivuxolimab in advanced cancers. Data came from immunoSEQ multiplex PCR; TCRdb stores just in-frame clones and leaves some out. Of about 12,000 clones in the sample, 75% to 90% were seen once. The material sequenced was CD4+ or CD8+ T cells sorted from blood, taken in a trial of the OX40 agonist ivuxolimab. Receptor source: an adult with an advanced solid tumor such as melanoma, head and neck, liver or kidney cancer.

This clone was observed once. The gene calls are TRBV5-1 and TRBJ1-6; perhaps TRBD1 as D (6 bases). Looked up from germline, CDR1 is SGHRS and CDR2 is YFSETQ. V lost 1 base and J 13 bases, leaving 18 bases between the germline ends. This CDR3 spans 15 amino acids. CDR3 in amino acids: CASSLLQGGTSPLHF. DNA for the CDR3: TGCGCCAGCAGCTTGCTACAGGGCGGAACTTCTCCCCTCCACTTT.

The chain recombines TRBV5-6 with TRBJ2-6; D is possibly TRBD1 (5 bases). Trimming stripped 4 bases from V and 4 bases from J, with 12 bases between. Germline CDR1 SGHDT, CDR2 YYEEEE. CDR3 length: 15 amino acids. This chain's CDR3 is CASSAQGSGANVLTF. As DNA, the CDR3 is TGTGCCAGCAGCGCCCAGGGTTCAGGGGCCAACGTCCTGACTTTC.

This clone is large in the sample. The rearrangement uses TRBV7-2 and TRBJ1-1, with D unclear. This CDR3 is built from 17 residues. Trimming shortened V by 7 bases and J by 0 bases, and 21 bases separated the two germline ends. Germline-derived CDR1 and CDR2 are SGHTA and FQGNSA. The CDR3 sequence is CASTRSGRGPLNTEAFF. The CDR3 nucleotides are TGTGCCAGCACCCGTAGTGGACGCGGGCCGCTGAACACTGAAGCTTTCTTT.

This clone came up once. At the DNA level, this CDR3 is encoded by other sequences in the same sample as well. The chain is built from TRBV27 and TRBJ2-1; 9 positions match TRBD1. The CDR3 loop spans 15 amino acids. V was clipped by 5 bases and J by 1 base; unmatched bases: 3. Germline assignment: CDR1 MNHEY and CDR2 SMNVEV (reference sequence). The DNA for the CDR3 is TGTGCCAGCAGTGTGGACAGGGGATCCTACAATGAGCAGTTCTTC. It translates to CASSVDRGSYNEQFF.

This chain connects TRBV7-9 to TRBJ1-2; no definite D call. Per germline, CDR1 SEHNR and CDR2 FQNEAQ (reference sequence). V lost 5 bases to trimming and J lost 4 bases, with 11 bases between them. CDR3 length: 13 amino acids. In DNA form, the CDR3 reads TGTGCCAGCAGCCCCCCGGGTCCCTATGGCTACACCTTC. It translates to CASSPPGPYGYTF.

This CDR3 is CASSAGLAGLQETQYF. CDR3 nucleotides: TGTGCCAGCAGCGCAGGACTAGCGGGATTACAGGAGACCCAGTACTTC. This chain connects TRBV9 to TRBJ2-5, with 12 positions matching TRBD2. This CDR3 contains 16 residues. Germline V gene lookup returns CDR1 SGDLS and CDR2 YYNGEE. Unmatched junction bases numbered 8, after V lost 3 bases and J lost 5 bases.

The chain employs TRBV5-5 and TRBJ1-1, with 7 bases fitting TRBD1. Losses at the gene ends were 1 base for V and 2 bases for J; bases not matched to a gene: 5. Germline loops: CDR1 SGHKS, CDR2 YYEKEE (reference sequence). This CDR3 spans 15 amino acids. CDR3 region: CASSLSYRGNTEAFF. CDR3 nucleotide sequence: TGTGCCAGCAGCTTGTCATACAGGGGCAACACTGAAGCTTTCTTT.

The V call is TRBV29-1, the J call TRBJ1-2, with D maybe TRBD1 (5 bases). Germline lookup yields CDR1 SQVTM and CDR2 ANQGSEA. V dropped 4 bases and J dropped 10 bases, with 16 bases sitting between them. The CDR3 extends over 12 amino acids. In DNA, the CDR3 is TGCAGCGTTGTCGCGGGGGATGGCTCCTACACCTTC. Encoded protein: CSVVAGDGSYTF. Using reference TRBV29-1 and TRBJ1-2 for the parts outside the CDR3, the full variable domain is SAVISQKPSRDICQRGTSLTIQCQVDSQVTMMFWYRQQPGQSLTLIATANQGSEATYESGFVIDKFPISRPNLTFSTLTVSNMSPEDSSIYLCSVVAGDGSYTFGSGTRLTVV.

The gene calls are TRBV29-1 and TRBJ1-1; D unresolved. The CDR3 runs to 13 residues. Trimming pared 0 bases from V and 1 base from J, leaving 6 bases between. The germline V gene encodes CDR1 SQVTM and CDR2 ANQGSEA. The CDR3 loop reads CSVEENPNTEAFF. The CDR3 DNA reads as TGCAGCGTTGAAGAGAACCCGAACACTGAAGCTTTCTTT.

This sequence joins TRBV7-9 and TRBJ1-1, with D uncertain. The germline V gene encodes CDR1 SEHNR and CDR2 FQNEAQ (reference sequence). CDR3 size: 14 residues. V was shortened by 3 bases and J by 3 bases, with 11 bases between the two germline ends. CDR3 sequence: CASSFYSNYTEAFF. The CDR3 coding sequence is TGTGCCAGCAGCTTCTATTCGAATTACACTGAAGCTTTCTTT.

This chain connects TRBV4-1 to TRBJ2-7; D is uncertain. CDR1 and CDR2 from the germline V gene are MGHRA and YSYEKL. This CDR3 spans 11 amino acids. Deletions cut 1 base from V and 5 bases from J, with 3 bases between. The CDR3, as DNA: TGCGCCAGCAGCCAAGGGAACGAGCAGTACTTC. It translates to CASSQGNEQYF.

This chain links TRBV7-9 with TRBJ2-3, with D unresolved. This CDR3 spans 13 amino acids. Germline V gene data show CDR1 as SEHNR and CDR2 as FQNEAQ (reference sequence). V lost 1 base and J 11 bases, leaving 13 bases between the germline ends. The CDR3 region has the DNA TGTGCCAGCAGCTTAGAGGGCCGCGACGAGCAGTATTTT. Its protein product is CASSLEGRDEQYF.

V gene TRBV6-1 combines with J gene TRBJ1-5; 7 bases agree with TRBD1. The CDR3 has 15 amino acids. Germline assignment: CDR1 MNHNS and CDR2 SASEGT. The J segment lost 3 bases and the V segment lost 6 bases, leaving 8 bases of the junction unmatched. The CDR3 DNA sequence: TGTGCCAGCAGATACACAGGGGCCCTCAATCAGCCCCAGCATTTT. Amino acids: CASRYTGALNQPQHF.